A single T cell receptor beta chain is shown here with its context. What it recognizes is unknown. Running of the v3.0 immunoSEQ assay took place at survey level. Method: immunoSEQ multiplex PCR; TCRdb's copy keeps in-frame clones and lacks some. There are roughly 25,000 clones in the sample; 75% to 90% occur only once, and roughly 10% lies in the top ten. The samples, holding 1-10 million cryopreserved PBMC, were thawed before DNA extraction was carried out. In germline, CDR1 is MNHNS, CDR2 SASEGT. After removal of 2 bases from V and 1 base from J, the junction contained 11 bases not matched to a gene. The CDR3 is made up of 21 amino acids. The data were taken from a study of long-term antiretroviral therapy in people with HIV. Study results and limitations: On ART adherence, viral resistance or therapy changes, no data were available. Diversity remained lower than transplant donor controls, even though it increased after ART. Compared with controls, HIV repertoires showed narrower CDR3 length ranges.

This receptor was obtained from a man aged 35 to 55 with HIV. The material sequenced was unsorted PBMCs, taken 2.3 years after starting antiretroviral therapy. The chain links TRBV6-1 to TRBJ2-6; 13 bases are shared with TRBD2. CDR3 sequence: CASSEPRLAGGRLSGANVLTF. The CDR3 DNA is TGTGCCAGCAGTGAACCCCGACTAGCGGGAGGCCGTCTGTCTGGGGCCAACGTCCTGACTTTC.